These 17 T cell receptor beta chains originate from one sample sequenced in a study of response to subunit inactivated influenza vaccine. Using its own MiXCR run on the RT-PCR reads, TCRdb lists one record per CDR3 protein. The sample holds a few hundred thousand distinct CDR3 sequences, 20% to 25% seen once. Sequencing was performed on PBMCs from blood, taken 21 months after vaccination. These receptors all stem from a man between 45 and 75 years old who received an inactivated influenza vaccine.

This clonotype was seen repeatedly, ten times or more. The chain employs TRBV5-5 and TRBJ1-5, with D perhaps TRBD1 (6 bases). Looked up from germline, CDR1 is SGHKS and CDR2 is YYEKEE (reference sequence). The V end lost 4 bases, the J end lost 5 bases, and 13 bases lay between the germline ends. CDR3 length: 14 residues. This chain's CDR3 is CASSVQGRDQPQHF. In DNA, the CDR3 is TGTGCCAGCAGCGTGCAGGGGAGGGATCAGCCCCAGCATTTT.

The chain uses TRBV28 and TRBJ2-5; TRBD2 might be the D (5 bases). This CDR3 region has 14 residues. The V gene lost 3 bases and the J gene lost 6 bases, with 14 bases spanning the gap. Germline CDR1 reads MDHEN; CDR2 reads SYDVKM. The CDR3 bases are TGTGCCAGCAGTTTGAGGGCTCCCCAGAAGACCCAGTACTTC. This encodes CASSLRAPQKTQYF.

This chain uses TRBV15 with TRBJ2-2; D remains unclear. Germline lookup yields CDR1 LNHNV and CDR2 YYDKDF (reference sequence). V gave up 5 bases and J gave up 8 bases, with 12 bases separating them. There are 13 residues in the CDR3. The CDR3 loop reads CATSGFLAGELFF. Here the CDR3 DNA reads TGTGCCACCAGCGGATTCTTGGCTGGGGAGCTGTTTTTT.

This clonotype was seen a few times. The rearrangement uses TRBV20-1 and TRBJ1-5; TRBD1 aligns across 9 bases. V lost 1 base and J lost 0; bases outside the gene matches: 1. This CDR3 region has 15 residues. Germline V gives CDR1 DFQATT, CDR2 SNEGSKA (reference sequence). The CDR3 reads CSARGTGDSNQPQHF. The CDR3 DNA sequence: TGCAGTGCTAGAGGGACAGGGGATAGCAATCAGCCCCAGCATTTT.

The chain couples TRBV5-1 to TRBJ2-4, with D possibly being TRBD1 (5 bases). The germline V gene has CDR1 SGHRS and CDR2 YFSETQ. The CDR3 has 13 residues. Trimming removed 0 bases from V and 8 bases from J, with 9 bases in between. The CDR3 bases are TGCGCCAGCAGCTTGGACAGGTTGGACATTCAGTACTTC. Its protein is CASSLDRLDIQYF.

This clonotype was found a few times. The rearrangement links TRBV6-5 to TRBJ1-1, with D perhaps TRBD1 (5 bases). Germline V CDR1 and CDR2: MNHEY, SVGAGI. The CDR3 is made up of 13 amino acids. V was shortened by 4 bases and J by 11 bases, with 17 bases between the two germline ends. The CDR3 protein is CASSWTPGGEAFF. The DNA for the CDR3 is TGTGCCAGCAGTTGGACACCCGGAGGGGAGGCTTTCTTT.

The genes are TRBV21-1 and TRBJ2-7; the tabulated D call, TRBD1, remains unverified against the DNA. TRBV21-1 is termed a pseudogene. This CDR3 comprises 14 residues. The CDR3: CASSKDQGHNEQYF. CDR3 sequence (DNA): TGTGCCAGCAGCAAAGATCAGGGACACAACGAGCAGTACTTC.

The chain employs TRBV6-1 and TRBJ2-4; TRBD1 aligns across 8 bases. The CDR3 totals 15 residues. Per germline, CDR1 MNHNS and CDR2 SASEGT. The junction had 5 bases not matched to a gene; V was cut back by 7 bases and J by 0 bases. In DNA, the CDR3 is TGTGCCAGCAAAGTCGGACAGGGAGCCAAAAACATTCAGTACTTC. The encoded protein is CASKVGQGAKNIQYF.

This clonotype appeared a few times. The chain uses TRBV11-2 and TRBJ2-7, with D unclear. CDR3 length: 13 amino acids. V lost 2 bases, J lost 4 bases, and 9 bases lay in between. In germline, CDR1 is SGHAT, CDR2 FQNNGV. The CDR3, as DNA: TGTGCCAGCAGCTTAAGACCGACATACGAGCAGTACTTC. Translated, it gives CASSLRPTYEQYF.

This clonotype has a count of ten or more. The chain links TRBV5-1 to TRBJ2-3; D perhaps matches TRBD1 (5 bases). The CDR3 is 11 residues long. Per the germline V gene, CDR1 is SGHRS and CDR2 is YFSETQ. Trimming removed 7 bases from V and 8 bases from J, with 11 bases in between. CDR3 nucleotide sequence: TGCGCCAGCTATTTTAGGGGTACGCAGTATTTT. Encoded protein: CASYFRGTQYF.

This clonotype has just a few counts. The genes are TRBV30 and TRBJ1-1; 9 bases map to TRBD1. V was clipped by 4 bases and J by 10 bases; unmatched bases: 10. CDR3 length: 13 amino acids. Germline V gives CDR1 GTSNPN, CDR2 SVGIG (reference sequence). Here the CDR3 reads CAWMNAGTGRAFF. DNA of the CDR3: TGTGCCTGGATGAACGCCGGGACAGGGAGAGCTTTCTTT. Using reference TRBV30 and TRBJ1-1 for the parts outside the CDR3, the full variable domain is SQTIHQWPATLVQPVGSPLSLECTVEGTSNPNLYWYRQAAGRGLQLLFYSVGIGQISSEVPQNLSASRPQDRQFILSSKKLLLSDSGFYLCAWMNAGTGRAFFGQGTRLTVV.

This clonotype was seen ten or more times. The chain recombines TRBV7-2 with TRBJ2-5; TRBD1 might be the D (6 bases). Germline V gene sequence: CDR1 SGHTA, CDR2 FQGNSA. The CDR3 loop spans 15 amino acids. V shed 1 base and J shed 8 bases, with 17 bases lying between them. The DNA of the CDR3 is TGTGCCAGCAGCTTAGACGGGACAAGTCTTGTTACCCAGTACTTC. It translates to CASSLDGTSLVTQYF.

This clonotype was counted many times. The CDR3 region has the DNA TGTGCCAGCAGGAAGACAGGGGGTCAGCCCCAGCATTTT. Residues: CASRKTGGQPQHF. The rearrangement links TRBV12-3 or TRBV12-4 to TRBJ1-5; 9 positions agree with TRBD1. CDR3 length: 13 amino acids. V lost 6 bases to trimming and J lost 6 bases; unmatched junction nucleotides: 3.

This clonotype has at least ten counts. The chain is built from TRBV3-1 and TRBJ2-2; D is undetermined. Trimming removed 4 bases at V and 3 bases at J, with 6 bases between. Germline V lookup: CDR1 LGHDT, CDR2 YNNKEL (reference sequence). This CDR3 has 13 residues. The CDR3 protein is CASSPLDTGELFF. The CDR3, as DNA: TGTGCCAGCAGCCCTTTAGACACCGGGGAGCTGTTTTTT.

This clonotype appeared many times. The rearrangement links TRBV20-1 to TRBJ2-5, with 10 nucleotides matching TRBD2. The CDR3 spans 14 residues. Germline-derived CDR1 and CDR2 are DFQATT and SNEGSKA (reference sequence). The V segment lost 4 bases and the J segment 2 bases; nucleotides outside the gene matches: 4. CDR3 protein: CSATILAGQETQYF. The CDR3 coding sequence is TGCAGTGCTACCATACTAGCGGGACAAGAGACCCAGTACTTC.

The J gene is TRBJ2-1, the V gene TRBV2; no firm D call. Germline assignment: CDR1 SNHLY and CDR2 FYNNEI. With 7 bases removed from V and 7 bases from J, the gap between germline ends came to 5 bases. This CDR3 has 10 amino acids. Here the CDR3 reads CASTRNEQFF. The CDR3 nucleotides are TGTGCCAGCACCCGAAATGAGCAGTTCTTC.

The chain employs TRBV7-2 and TRBJ1-3; D uncertain. Germline V gene sequence: CDR1 SGHTA, CDR2 FQGNSA. Trimming stripped 6 bases from V and 2 bases from J, with 8 bases between. CDR3 length: 13 amino acids. The CDR3 protein is CASSAAPGNTIYF. The DNA for the CDR3 is TGTGCCAGCAGTGCGGCACCTGGAAACACCATATATTTT.